These 2 T cell receptor beta chains share one sample of origin, sequenced in a study of response to subunit inactivated influenza vaccine. TCRdb fed the RT-PCR reads into MiXCR, producing one record per CDR3 protein. The sample holds hundreds of thousands of distinct CDR3 sequences, less than 20% seen once. Sequencing was performed on PBMCs from blood, taken 5 to 6 days after vaccination. All receptors come from a man over 45 who received an inactivated influenza vaccine.

This clonotype was detected many times. This chain joins TRBV6-5 and TRBJ2-7, with 12 nucleotides matching TRBD2. J lost 3 bases, V lost 4 bases, and 4 bases had no gene match. The CDR3 is made up of 15 amino acids. Germline CDR1 MNHEY, CDR2 SVGAGI. The CDR3 region is CASSFGLAGNYEQYF. Written as DNA, the CDR3 is TGTGCCAGCAGTTTCGGACTAGCGGGGAACTACGAGCAGTACTTC.

This clonotype was seen more than once but under ten times. This sequence joins TRBV9 and TRBJ2-5; 7 nucleotides align to TRBD2. CDR3 length: 14 amino acids. Trimming took 4 bases from V and 5 from J; bases not matched to a gene: 8. Germline V gene sequence: CDR1 SGDLS, CDR2 YYNGEE. This CDR3 reads CASSFKAGVETQYF. CDR3 sequence (DNA): TGTGCCAGCAGCTTTAAGGCGGGAGTGGAGACCCAGTACTTC.